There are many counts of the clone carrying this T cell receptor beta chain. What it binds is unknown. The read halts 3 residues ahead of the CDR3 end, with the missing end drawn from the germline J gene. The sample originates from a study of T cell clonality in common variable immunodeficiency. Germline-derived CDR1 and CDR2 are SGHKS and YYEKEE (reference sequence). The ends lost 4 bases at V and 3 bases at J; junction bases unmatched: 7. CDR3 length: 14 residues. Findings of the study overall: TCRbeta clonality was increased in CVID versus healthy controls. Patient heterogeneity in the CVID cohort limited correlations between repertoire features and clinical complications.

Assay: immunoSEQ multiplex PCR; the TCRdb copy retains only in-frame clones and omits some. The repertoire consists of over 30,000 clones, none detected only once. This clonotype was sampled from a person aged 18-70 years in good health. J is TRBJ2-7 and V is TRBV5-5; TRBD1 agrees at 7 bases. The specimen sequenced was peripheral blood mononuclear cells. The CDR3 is CASSLGTASYEQYF. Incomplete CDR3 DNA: TGTGCCAGCAGCCTAGGGACAGCGAGCTACGAG.